The 28 T cell receptor beta chains listed next were all sequenced from one sample in a study of T cells in Graves' hyperthyroidism and ophthalmopathy. Amplified TCR beta CDR3 regions came from RNA transcripts. Initially, a first-round RT-PCR of the TCR CDR3 employed the HTBI primer set. In TCRdb, the multiplex PCR reads were re-called with MiXCR into one record per CDR3 protein. In the table there are some 350,000 distinct CDR3 sequences, 25% of which are singletons. Sequencing was performed on blood. These receptors were taken from a man between 45 and 60 years old with Graves' hyperthyroidism.

This clonotype was seen more than once but under ten times. The chain is built from TRBV5-1 and TRBJ1-2; D might be TRBD1 (6 bases). The CDR3 sequence is 15 residues long. The V end lost 5 bases, the J end lost 4 bases, and 18 bases lay between the germline ends. Germline CDR1 reads SGHRS; CDR2 reads YFSETQ. This CDR3 is CASSTRGPSTYGYTF. The CDR3 bases are TGCGCCAGCAGTACGCGGGGGCCATCCACCTATGGCTACACCTTC.

The V call is TRBV3-1, the J call TRBJ1-1; TRBD1 might be the D (5 bases). The CDR3 totals 14 residues. Deletions cut 2 bases from V and 2 bases from J, with 9 bases between. The germline CDR1 and CDR2 sequences are LGHDT and YNNKEL (reference sequence). The CDR3 DNA reads as TGTGCCAGCAGCCAAAGACAGAGAAACACTGAAGCTTTCTTT. Its translation: CASSQRQRNTEAFF.

This clonotype has only a few counts. The CDR3 sequence: CASSLIGAYGYTF. DNA of the CDR3: TGTGCCAGCAGTTTAATAGGGGCCTATGGCTACACCTTC. The chain joins TRBV28 to TRBJ1-2; weak D call: TRBD1 (5 bases). CDR3 length equals 13 residues. Germline V CDR1 and CDR2: MDHEN, SYDVKM. V lost 2 bases and J lost 4, with 8 bases in between.

This clonotype was seen repeatedly, ten times or more. The chain joins TRBV7-3 to TRBJ2-3; 7 bases map to TRBD2. V shed 1 base and J 3 bases; nucleotides not matched to a gene: 7. This CDR3 is 16 amino acids long. In germline, CDR1 is SGHTA, CDR2 FQGTGA. In DNA, the CDR3 is TGTGCCAGCAGCTTAATTGGGCGGGAGTGGACAGATACGCAGTATTTT. Translating gives CASSLIGREWTDTQYF. The full variable domain, in which reference TRBV7-3 and TRBJ2-3 provide the parts outside the CDR3, is GAGVSQTPSNKVTEKGKYVELRCDPISGHTALYWYRQSLGQGPEFLIYFQGTGAADDSGLPNDRFFAVRPEGSVSTLKIQRTERGDSAVYLCASSLIGREWTDTQYFGPGTRLTVL.

At least ten counts were recorded for this clonotype. This sequence joins TRBV27 and TRBJ2-5; 10 nucleotides align to TRBD2. V was clipped by 5 bases and J by 3 bases; unmatched bases: 3. The CDR3 extends over 14 amino acids. Germline V gene lookup returns CDR1 MNHEY and CDR2 SMNVEV (reference sequence). CDR3 nucleotides: TGTGCCAGCAGTGGTCTAGCGGGAGAAGAGACCCAGTACTTC. Translating it yields CASSGLAGEETQYF.

This clonotype has just a few counts. The chain employs TRBV6-4 and TRBJ2-1, with D possibly being TRBD2 (5 bases). The CDR3 has 14 residues. The germline V gene has CDR1 MRHNA and CDR2 SNTAGT. V lost 3 bases and J 7 bases, leaving 13 bases between the germline ends. CDR3 protein: CASSEAGEGNEQFF. CDR3 in DNA: TGTGCCAGCAGTGAGGCGGGTGAGGGAAATGAGCAGTTCTTC.

This clonotype was detected only a few times. The chain joins TRBV11-2 to TRBJ2-3; D is possibly TRBD1 (5 bases). The germline CDR1 and CDR2 sequences are SGHAT and FQNNGV. V lost 5 bases, J lost 7 bases, and 16 bases lay in between. The CDR3 length is 14 residues. CDR3 amino acids: CASSPGQGYYTQYF. CDR3 sequence (DNA): TGTGCCAGCAGCCCCGGGCAGGGTTACTATACGCAGTATTTT.

The V and J genes are TRBV5-1 and TRBJ2-7; D may be TRBD2 (6 bases). V shed 3 bases and J shed 0 bases, with 13 bases lying between them. This CDR3 is 15 amino acids long. CDR1 SGHRS and CDR2 YFSETQ come from the germline V gene. The CDR3 is CASSWGGLSSYEQYF. The CDR3 DNA reads TGCGCCAGCAGCTGGGGAGGCCTTAGCTCCTACGAGCAGTACTTC.

This clonotype was detected ten times or more. The chain is built from TRBV11-2 and TRBJ2-5; D might be TRBD1 (6 bases). CDR3 size: 12 residues. V lost 5 bases to trimming and J lost 5 bases, with 9 bases between them. The germline V gene has CDR1 SGHAT and CDR2 FQNNGV. CDR3 DNA sequence: TGTGCCAGCAGCCCAGGGGTCGAGACCCAGTACTTC. This gives the protein CASSPGVETQYF. Variable domain in full (rest from reference TRBV11-2 and TRBJ2-5): EAGVAQSPRYKIIEKRQSVAFWCNPISGHATLYWYQQILGQGPKLLIQFQNNGVVDDSQLPKDRFSAERLKGVDSTLKIQPAKLEDSAVYLCASSPGVETQYFGPGTRLLVL.

The chain is built from TRBV6-1 and TRBJ2-2; the D gene is possibly TRBD2 (5 bases). CDR3 length equals 15 residues. V lost 7 bases and J 0 bases, leaving 12 bases between the germline ends. CDR1 is MNHNS, CDR2 SASEGT, per germline. The CDR3 DNA follows: TGTGCCAGCACCGCGGCGAGGGCGAACACCGGGGAGCTGTTTTTT. This gives the protein CASTAARANTGELFF.

There are many counts of this clonotype. J is TRBJ2-1 and V is TRBV6-1; TRBD2 agrees at 14 bases. The CDR3 contains 15 residues. Germline-derived CDR1 and CDR2 are MNHNS and SASEGT. With V trimmed by 6 bases and J by 6 bases, 4 bases remained unmatched. CDR3 sequence (DNA): TGTGCCAGCAGAACCGGGACTAGCGGGAGCAATGAGCAGTTCTTC. Residues: CASRTGTSGSNEQFF.

This clonotype has a count of ten or more. The V call is TRBV2, the J call TRBJ1-1; D perhaps matches TRBD1 (6 bases). V lost 5 bases, J lost 8 bases, and 15 bases lay in between. The germline V gene has CDR1 SNHLY and CDR2 FYNNEI. The CDR3 has 13 residues. The CDR3 here is CASSPWDTPEAFF. CDR3 coding DNA: TGTGCCAGCAGTCCCTGGGACACCCCCGAAGCTTTCTTT.

The V call is TRBV30, the J call TRBJ1-1, with D maybe TRBD1 (6 bases). CDR3 length: 16 residues. Trimming stripped 2 bases from V and 0 bases from J, with 16 bases between. CDR1 GTSNPN and CDR2 SVGIG come from the germline V gene (reference sequence). The CDR3 DNA reads TGTGCCTGGAGTACCATACGGACAGCCTTGAACACTGAAGCTTTCTTT. Amino acids: CAWSTIRTALNTEAFF.

Note on this clonotype: This may be a read error: a much more frequent sequence differs by one nucleotide. V gene TRBV7-2 combines with J gene TRBJ1-5; D is unclear. There are 13 residues in the CDR3. Germline V lookup: CDR1 SGHTA, CDR2 FQGNSA. This CDR3 is CASSLGGYQPRHF. CDR3 nucleotide sequence: TGTGCCAGCAGCTTAGGGGGATATCAGCCCCGGCATTTT. Using reference TRBV7-2 and TRBJ1-5 for the parts outside the CDR3, the full variable domain is GAGVSQSPSNKVTEKGKDVELRCDPISGHTALYWYRQSLGQGLEFLIYFQGNSAPDKSGLPSDRFSAERTGGSVSTLTIQRTQQEDSAVYLCASSLGGYQPRHFGDGTRLSIL.

This sequence joins TRBV3-1 and TRBJ1-1; the D is unclear. Trimming shortened V by 4 bases and J by 0 bases, and 15 bases separated the two germline ends. The CDR3 runs 16 residues. The germline CDR1 and CDR2 sequences are LGHDT and YNNKEL (reference sequence). DNA for the CDR3: TGTGCCAGCAGCCCCGACTCGCGGATACTGAACACTGAAGCTTTCTTT. Encoded protein: CASSPDSRILNTEAFF.

J is TRBJ1-1 and V is TRBV24-1; TRBD1 matches 7 bases. Germline V gene sequence: CDR1 KGHDR, CDR2 SFDVKD. Germline trimming cut 7 bases from V and 7 bases from J; bases unmatched to any gene: 8. The CDR3 has 13 amino acids. CDR3 in DNA: TGTGCCACCAGGGCTACTAGGACAGGTGAAGCTTTCTTT. It is translated as CATRATRTGEAFF.

Many counts were recorded for this clonotype. CDR3 sequence reads: CASSRHRDLTDTQYF. The CDR3, as DNA: TGTGCCAGCAGCCGTCACCGGGACCTCACAGATACGCAGTATTTT. The rearrangement uses TRBV12-3 or TRBV12-4 and TRBJ2-3, with D perhaps assigned TRBD1 or TRBD2 (5 bases each). With 6 bases removed from V and 2 bases from J, the gap between germline ends came to 15 bases. The CDR3 spans 15 residues.

This rearrangement joins TRBV7-2 to TRBJ2-3; 11 nucleotides match TRBD2. This CDR3 has 19 amino acids. Losses at the gene ends were 4 bases for V and 0 bases for J; bases not matched to a gene: 12. Germline V gene data show CDR1 as SGHTA and CDR2 as FQGNSA. The CDR3 loop reads CASSSDSGRARYSTDTQYF. In DNA, the CDR3 is TGTGCCAGCAGCTCCGATAGCGGGAGGGCCCGGTACAGCACAGATACGCAGTATTTT.

The V call is TRBV19, the J call TRBJ1-1, with D perhaps matching TRBD1 (5 bases). Trimming cost V 6 bases and J 2 bases, with 16 bases left between them. Germline values: CDR1 LNHDA, CDR2 SQIVND (reference sequence). The CDR3 is 15 residues long. CDR3 sequence: CASSGRGGNNTEAFF. The CDR3 coding sequence is TGTGCCAGTAGCGGGCGGGGGGGGAATAACACTGAAGCTTTCTTT.

There are many counts of this clonotype. This chain joins TRBV5-6 and TRBJ1-5, with D tentatively TRBD1 (5 bases). Germline V gene data show CDR1 as SGHDT and CDR2 as YYEEEE. CDR3 size: 15 residues. Trimming cost V 5 bases and J 0 bases, with 12 bases left between them. The CDR3 DNA reads as TGTGCCAGCAGTCTGAGGGGACCTAGCAATCAGCCCCAGCATTTT. Translating it yields CASSLRGPSNQPQHF. The full variable domain, with the rest looked up from reference TRBV5-6 and TRBJ1-5, is DAGVTQSPTHLIKTRGQQVTLRCSPKSGHDTVSWYQQALGQGPQFIFQYYEEEERQRGNFPDRFSGHQFPNYSSELNVNALLLGDSALYLCASSLRGPSNQPQHFGDGTRLSIL.

The chain couples TRBV7-6 to TRBJ1-5; D is undetermined. Trimming removed 0 bases from V and 4 bases from J, with 4 bases in between. The CDR3 runs 13 residues. Germline CDR1 is SGHVS and CDR2 is FNYEAQ. The DNA for the CDR3 is TGTGCCAGCAGCTTAGCCTGGAATCAGCCCCAGCATTTT. Encoded protein: CASSLAWNQPQHF.

The chain joins TRBV19 to TRBJ2-5; D might be TRBD2 (6 bases). Germline CDR1 is LNHDA and CDR2 is SQIVND (reference sequence). V gave up 1 base and J gave up 5 bases, with 11 bases separating them. This CDR3 has 14 residues. This chain's CDR3 is CASSIVAGRETQYF. For the CDR3, the DNA is TGTGCCAGTAGTATAGTGGCGGGGCGGGAGACCCAGTACTTC.

V and J are TRBV7-9 and TRBJ1-2; TRBD1 matches at 7 bases. J was trimmed by 4 bases and V by 6 bases; bases with no gene match: 8. This CDR3 is 14 amino acids long. The germline V gene encodes CDR1 SEHNR and CDR2 FQNEAQ (reference sequence). The CDR3 DNA reads as TGTGCCAGCAGAGCTAGCCGGGACAGCTATGGCTACACCTTC. Protein sequence: CASRASRDSYGYTF.

This clonotype has more than one count but fewer than ten. Just one base apart from a much larger clone, this may be a read error. This chain links TRBV7-3 with TRBJ2-1; TRBD2 agrees at 10 bases. The germline V gene has CDR1 SGHTA and CDR2 FQGTGA. The CDR3 is 14 amino acids. The DNA of the CDR3 is TGTGCCAGCAGCCTCTCTAGCGGGAGCAATGGGCAGTTCTTC. Translated: CASSLSSGSNGQFF.

This clonotype was seen repeatedly, ten times or more. The chain employs TRBV11-2 and TRBJ2-1; D might be TRBD2 (6 bases). The ends were cut back, 8 bases at V and 9 bases at J, with 11 bases in the middle. CDR3 length: 11 residues. Germline CDR1 and CDR2: SGHAT and FQNNGV. CDR3 DNA: TGTGCCAGCTGGCAGGGAGGTGAGCAGTTCTTC. This encodes CASWQGGEQFF.

This clonotype has just a few counts. V usage is TRBV7-9 and J usage is TRBJ1-1; D uncertain. V was cut by 2 bases and J by 3 bases, with 10 bases left in between. Germline V gene data show CDR1 as SEHNR and CDR2 as FQNEAQ (reference sequence). This CDR3 comprises 14 residues. The CDR3 loop reads CASSLRVKDTEAFF. CDR3 sequence (DNA): TGTGCCAGCAGCTTAAGGGTGAAGGACACTGAAGCTTTCTTT.

The chain joins TRBV7-9 to TRBJ2-3; 7 bases fit TRBD2. This CDR3 is built from 15 residues. Germline CDR1 reads SEHNR; CDR2 reads FQNEAQ (reference sequence). Unmatched junction bases numbered 9, after V lost 3 bases and J lost 6 bases. Written as DNA, the CDR3 is TGTGCCAGCAGCTTTCCCGGGAGGCGTGGGGATACGCAGTATTTT. Amino acids: CASSFPGRRGDTQYF.

This clonotype was recorded a few times. This rearrangement joins TRBV2 to TRBJ1-2, with D possibly being TRBD1 (5 bases). CDR3 size: 13 residues. Germline V gene sequence: CDR1 SNHLY, CDR2 FYNNEI. Trimming took off 4 bases at V and 1 base at J, with 7 bases between the two ends. CDR3 amino acids: CASSGDGNYGYTF. The CDR3 DNA follows: TGTGCCAGCAGTGGGGACGGTAACTATGGCTACACCTTC.